Following are 20 T cell receptor beta chains from one sample sequenced in a study of CD8 T cell repertoires and HIV-1 epitope variants (TCRdb year 2020). These receptors are not linked to any known antigen. Library method: the immunoSEQ multiplex PCR assay. Sourced from immuneACCESS, this table was stored by TCRdb with only in-frame sequences that have V and J called. A share of the clones is absent; for the studies checked, an unresolved V gene accounts for under half, and the remainder has no known explanation. This sample comprises about 5,600 clones, approximately 61% of them detected only once. The ten most abundant clones make up more than 40% of the sample. Sequencing was done on a sample of cultured CD8+ T cells derived from PBMCs. The receptors were gathered from a male donor with HIV.

V and J are TRBV19 and TRBJ2-4; 9 positions match TRBD1. V shed 5 bases and J 8 bases; nucleotides not matched to a gene: 7. The CDR3 covers 14 residues. CDR1 is LNHDA, CDR2 SQIVND, per germline (reference sequence). The CDR3 here is CASSPTGGSDIQYF. CDR3 coding DNA: TGTGCCAGTAGTCCAACAGGGGGCTCAGACATTCAGTACTTC.

This rearrangement joins TRBV6-1 to TRBJ2-1, with TRBD1 matching 12 bases. With V trimmed by 2 bases and J by 8 bases, 7 bases remained unmatched. Looked up from germline, CDR1 is MNHNS and CDR2 is SASEGT. The CDR3 is 16 residues long. CDR3 region: CASSESVGQGAYEQFF. The CDR3 region has the DNA TGTGCCAGCAGTGAATCTGTGGGACAGGGGGCATATGAGCAGTTCTTC.

This clone appeared a single time. The V and J genes are TRBV9 and TRBJ2-7; D is possibly TRBD1 or TRBD2 (5 bases each). V shed 4 bases and J shed 0 bases, with 17 bases lying between them. Germline loops: CDR1 SGDLS, CDR2 YYNGEE. The CDR3 contains 16 residues. The CDR3 coding sequence is TGTGCCAGCAGCCCTCGGGGCGAGGCTCTCTCCTACGAGCAGTACTTC. Protein: CASSPRGEALSYEQYF.

The rearrangement uses TRBV28 and TRBJ1-4; D remains unclear. Germline assignment: CDR1 MDHEN and CDR2 SYDVKM. V dropped 7 bases and J dropped 7 bases, with 13 bases sitting between them. The CDR3 spans 13 residues. Written as DNA, the CDR3 is TGTGCCAGCAACGGGGAGACCCCTGAAAAACTGTTTTTT. It encodes CASNGETPEKLFF.

Only a few counts were recorded for this clone. The chain uses TRBV19 and TRBJ2-7; D perhaps matches TRBD2 (6 bases). Per the germline V gene, CDR1 is LNHDA and CDR2 is SQIVND (reference sequence). Trimming pared 2 bases from V and 5 bases from J, leaving 13 bases between. The CDR3 length is 14 residues. The CDR3 DNA reads as TGTGCCAGTAGTATAACGGCTAGCGCTCACGAGCAGTACTTC. Its protein product is CASSITASAHEQYF. Supplemented by reference TRBV19 and TRBJ2-7, the full variable domain reads DGGITQSPKYLFRKEGQNVTLSCEQNLNHDAMYWYRQDPGQGLRLIYYSQIVNDFQKGDIAEGYSVSREKKESFPLTVTSAQKNPTAFYLCASSITASAHEQYFGPGTRLTVT.

This clone occurred once. The V call is TRBV15, the J call TRBJ2-7; D ambiguous. Per the germline V gene, CDR1 is LNHNV and CDR2 is YYDKDF (reference sequence). The V end was cut by 8 bases, the J end by 0 bases, with 11 bases between. This CDR3 region has 13 residues. CDR3 protein: CATRWAGSYEQYF. CDR3 sequence (DNA): TGTGCCACCCGCTGGGCAGGCTCCTACGAGCAGTACTTC.

The sample holds one count of this clone. The chain combines TRBV9 with TRBJ2-7; TRBD1 matches 7 bases. The CDR3 is 14 residues long. J lost 2 bases, V lost 4 bases, and 6 bases had no gene match. Germline V gives CDR1 SGDLS, CDR2 YYNGEE. Here the CDR3 DNA reads TGTGCCAGCAGCTTGGGACAGCTCGCCTACGAGCAGTACTTC. It codes for CASSLGQLAYEQYF. Full variable domain (rest looked up from reference TRBV9 and TRBJ2-7): DSGVTQTPKHLITATGQRVTLRCSPRSGDLSVYWYQQSLDQGLQFLIQYYNGEERAKGNILERFSAQQFPDLHSELNLSSLELGDSALYFCASSLGQLAYEQYFGPGTRLTVT.

The chain employs TRBV28 and TRBJ2-3; D call uncertain. CDR3 length: 13 residues. The germline gives CDR1 MDHEN, CDR2 SYDVKM. V gave up 1 base and J gave up 5 bases, with 7 bases separating them. CDR3 region: CASSLLGGDTQYF. In nucleotides, the CDR3 is TGTGCCAGCAGTTTATTGGGCGGAGATACGCAGTATTTT.

This chain joins TRBV19 and TRBJ1-1; D perhaps matches TRBD1 (6 bases). Germline-derived CDR1 and CDR2 are LNHDA and SQIVND (reference sequence). Trimming stripped 5 bases from V and 7 bases from J, with 14 bases between. This CDR3 contains 13 residues. DNA of the CDR3: TGTGCCAGTAGTTACCGGGGGCGTAATGAAGCTTTCTTT. This gives the protein CASSYRGRNEAFF. Based on the CDR3 plus reference TRBV19 and TRBJ1-1, the full variable domain is DGGITQSPKYLFRKEGQNVTLSCEQNLNHDAMYWYRQDPGQGLRLIYYSQIVNDFQKGDIAEGYSVSREKKESFPLTVTSAQKNPTAFYLCASSYRGRNEAFFGQGTRLTVV.

Turning to this clone: A read error is possible here, since a much larger clone lies one base away. The chain is built from TRBV4-2 and TRBJ2-7, with TRBD2 identical over 8 bases. Looked up from germline, CDR1 is LGHNA and CDR2 is YNFKEQ. CDR3 size: 13 residues. V gave up 1 base and J gave up 5 bases; unmatched junction bases: 1. The DNA of the CDR3 is TGTGCCAGCAGCCAAGGGACTAGCAACGAGCAGTACTTC. Protein product: CASSQGTSNEQYF.

The CDR3 coding sequence is TGTGCCAGCAGCTTCGGGGGCACTGAAGCTTTCTTT. Translation gives CASSFGGTEAFF. This chain uses TRBV5-4 with TRBJ1-1; D may be TRBD1 (5 bases). The germline V gene has CDR1 SGHNT and CDR2 YYREEE (reference sequence). V was cut by 2 bases and J by 4 bases, with 6 bases left in between. This CDR3 comprises 12 residues. The full variable domain, completed using reference TRBV5-4 and TRBJ1-1, is ETGVTQSPTHLIKTRGQQVTLRCSSQSGHNTVSWYQQALGQGPQFIFQYYREEENGRGNFPPRFSGLQFPNYSSELNVNALELDDSALYLCASSFGGTEAFFGQGTRLTVV.

This rearrangement joins TRBV6-5 to TRBJ2-7, with unresolved D. Germline assignment: CDR1 MNHEY and CDR2 SVGAGI. This CDR3 is built from 12 residues. V was cut by 5 bases and J by 4 bases, with 9 bases left in between. DNA of the CDR3: TGTGCCAGCAGTCCGACTGATTACGAGCAGTACTTC. Translated, it gives CASSPTDYEQYF.

The chain couples TRBV27 to TRBJ2-7, with TRBD2 identical over 7 bases. The ends lost 0 bases at V and 4 bases at J; junction bases unmatched: 9. The CDR3 totals 16 residues. Germline loops: CDR1 MNHEY, CDR2 SMNVEV (reference sequence). Here the CDR3 reads CASSLSGREYTYEQYF. Here the CDR3 DNA reads TGTGCCAGCAGTTTATCGGGGCGGGAGTATACTTACGAGCAGTACTTC.

As DNA, the CDR3 is TGTGCCTGGAGTGTTGCGGACACTGAAGCTTTCTTT. Translated: CAWSVADTEAFF. The chain employs TRBV30 and TRBJ1-1; no reliable D call. The CDR3 runs to 12 residues. Germline V lookup: CDR1 GTSNPN, CDR2 SVGIG (reference sequence). Trimming stripped 0 bases from V and 3 bases from J, with 5 bases between.

The chain is built from TRBV7-9 and TRBJ1-6; D is unresolved. Per the germline V gene, CDR1 is SEHNR and CDR2 is FQNEAQ (reference sequence). This CDR3 has 16 residues. The germline V and J ends were trimmed by 5 bases and 5 bases, with 16 bases remaining between them. The CDR3 DNA is TGTGCCAGCAGCCCCAGAACGGACCGAGATAATTCACCCCTCCACTTT. Translating it yields CASSPRTDRDNSPLHF.

This clone was seen only a few times. DNA for the CDR3: TGTGCCAGCAGCCCTCAGGGTGGGAAGACTGAAGCTTTCTTT. This codes for CASSPQGGKTEAFF. V and J are TRBV9 and TRBJ1-1, with a tentative D call TRBD1 (5 bases). Germline CDR1 is SGDLS and CDR2 is YYNGEE. This CDR3 spans 14 amino acids. The V gene lost 4 bases and the J gene lost 5 bases, with 15 bases spanning the gap.

The chain employs TRBV5-4 and TRBJ1-2; 7 nucleotides line up with TRBD1. This CDR3 is 14 amino acids long. CDR1 is SGHNT and CDR2 is YYREEE in the germline V gene (reference sequence). Unmatched junction bases numbered 10, after V lost 3 bases and J lost 8 bases. In nucleotides, the CDR3 is TGTGCCAGCAGCTGGCAGGAGACAGGGCTCGGCTACACCTTC. Residues: CASSWQETGLGYTF.

By sample share, this clone is large. The sample carries other DNA sequences with the same CDR3. V usage is TRBV27 and J usage is TRBJ2-7; D is perhaps TRBD1 (6 bases). Trimming stripped 0 bases from V and 0 bases from J, with 12 bases between. The CDR3 contains 16 residues. CDR1 is MNHEY and CDR2 is SMNVEV in the germline V gene (reference sequence). The CDR3 here is CASSLSQGTLSYEQYF. The CDR3 DNA reads TGTGCCAGCAGTTTATCACAGGGAACCCTCTCCTACGAGCAGTACTTC.

The V and J genes are TRBV18 and TRBJ1-1; D unclear. The ends were cut back, 2 bases at V and 2 bases at J, with 9 bases in the middle. This CDR3 has 14 residues. CDR1 is KGHSH and CDR2 is LQKENI in the germline V gene. CDR3: CASSPFPDNTEAFF. The CDR3 bases are TGTGCCAGCTCACCATTTCCAGATAACACTGAAGCTTTCTTT.

The chain combines TRBV14 with TRBJ2-7; D assignment may be TRBD1 or TRBD2 (5 bases each). The CDR3 runs to 15 residues. Deletions cut 4 bases from V and 2 bases from J, with 15 bases between. Germline V gene sequence: CDR1 SGHDN, CDR2 FVKESK. In DNA form, the CDR3 reads TGTGCCAGCAGCCCGGGACCCAATATTCCCTACGAGCAGTACTTC. This translates into CASSPGPNIPYEQYF. Combining the CDR3 with reference TRBV14 and TRBJ2-7 gives the whole variable domain EAGVTQFPSHSVIEKGQTVTLRCDPISGHDNLYWYRRVMGKEIKFLLHFVKESKQDESGMPNNRFLAERTGGTYSTLKVQPAELEDSGVYFCASSPGPNIPYEQYFGPGTRLTVT.